This TCR beta chain was retrieved from a study of blood T cell repertoires in COVID-19. In the study overall: T cells, B-cell-depleted T cells, or PBMCs supplied cDNA or gDNA.

As processed by the authors: Amplification of reference gene primers provided the estimated nucleated cell counts. Sequencing used immunoSEQ multiplex PCR; TCRdb keeps in-frame clones, though not all of them. Clone size and the V and J calls come from that table; the DNA yielded D and trimming. The table has more than 55,000 clones, 86% seen once. Germline loops: CDR1 KGHSH, CDR2 LQKENI. This CDR3 has 13 amino acids. Trimming pared 2 bases from V and 3 bases from J, leaving 6 bases between. The source of this sequence is a woman of 80 years or more with acute or convalescent COVID-19. This chain joins TRBV18 and TRBJ2-3; D gene uncertain. The sequencing input was peripheral blood. For the CDR3, the DNA is TGTGCCAGCTCACCAATCAGGACAGATACGCAGTATTTT. It is translated as CASSPIRTDTQYF.